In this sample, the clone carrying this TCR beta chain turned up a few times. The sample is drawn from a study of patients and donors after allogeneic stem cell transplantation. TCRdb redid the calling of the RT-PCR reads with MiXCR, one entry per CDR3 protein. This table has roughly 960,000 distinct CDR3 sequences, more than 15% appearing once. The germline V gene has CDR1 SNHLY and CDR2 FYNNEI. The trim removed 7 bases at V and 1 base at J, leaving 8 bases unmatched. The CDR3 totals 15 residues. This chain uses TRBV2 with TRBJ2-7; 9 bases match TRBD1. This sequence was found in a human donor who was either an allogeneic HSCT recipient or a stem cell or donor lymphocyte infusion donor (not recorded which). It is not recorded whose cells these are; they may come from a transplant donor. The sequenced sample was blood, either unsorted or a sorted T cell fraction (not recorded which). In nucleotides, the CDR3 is TGTGCCAGCAACGCGGGACAGGGTCCATCCTACGAGCAGTACTTC. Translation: CASNAGQGPSYEQYF.